The rows below give T cell receptor beta chains drawn from one sample of a study of blood T cells in healthy people across ages. TCRdb reprocessed the 5' RACE reads with MiXCR, giving one entry per CDR3 protein. The data hold over 1.5 million distinct CDR3 sequences, with 40% to 55% observed a single time. The source material was blood. These receptors all stem from a woman in her forties in good health. Each CDR3 is given with its conserved first and last residue. The order of the fields is CDR3 DNA, CDR3 protein, D gene, V gene, J gene, clone size. The D gene is left open where the match is weak. Not every row has a clone size; where given, it reads once, few, many or a size class.

CDR3 DNA: TGCAGTGCTGAAGCCCCGACTAGCGGGGGGAACTACAATGAGCAGTTCTTC; CDR3 protein: CSAEAPTSGGNYNEQFF; D gene: TRBD2; V gene: TRBV20-1; J gene: TRBJ2-1; clone size: -
CDR3 DNA: TGTGCCAGTACCGGGACTCCTAACAATGAGCAGTTCTTC; CDR3 protein: CASTGTPNNEQFF; D gene: -; V gene: TRBV6-2/TRBV6-3; J gene: TRBJ2-1; clone size: -
CDR3 DNA: TGTGCCAGTAGTGAGGGGGCAGGGGTTTACTACGAGCAGTACTTC; CDR3 protein: CASSEGAGVYYEQYF; D gene: TRBD1; V gene: TRBV6-1; J gene: TRBJ2-7; clone size: -
CDR3 DNA: TGTGCCATCAGTGAGTTGGTCCCGGCCACGGGTACGCAGTATTTT; CDR3 protein: CAISELVPATGTQYF; D gene: -; V gene: TRBV10-3; J gene: TRBJ2-3; clone size: -
CDR3 DNA: TGCGCCAGCAGCTTGAACAGGGTAGATGTGAACACTGAAGCTTTCTTT; CDR3 protein: CASSLNRVDVNTEAFF; D gene: -; V gene: TRBV5-1; J gene: TRBJ1-1; clone size: -
CDR3 DNA: TGTGCCAGCACACTATACCCAGGGCCGGGCACAGATACGCAGTATTTT; CDR3 protein: CASTLYPGPGTDTQYF; D gene: -; V gene: TRBV7-6; J gene: TRBJ2-3; clone size: -
CDR3 DNA: TGCAGTTTTGGTCCGGGGGCGCCCAGGGAGACCCAGTACTTC; CDR3 protein: CSFGPGAPRETQYF; D gene: -; V gene: TRBV20-1; J gene: TRBJ2-5; clone size: -
CDR3 DNA: TGTGCCAGCAGTTCCGGGACGGCCGCGTCCTACGAGCAGTACTTC; CDR3 protein: CASSSGTAASYEQYF; D gene: -; V gene: TRBV6-2/TRBV6-3; J gene: TRBJ2-7; clone size: -
CDR3 DNA: TGTGCCAGCAGGGATACTAGCGGGGGGTACACAGATACGCAGTATTTT; CDR3 protein: CASRDTSGGYTDTQYF; D gene: TRBD2; V gene: TRBV12-3/TRBV12-4; J gene: TRBJ2-3; clone size: -
CDR3 DNA: TGTGCCAGCAGTTTGGGACAGGGCACTTCACCCCTCCACTTT; CDR3 protein: CASSLGQGTSPLHF; D gene: TRBD1; V gene: TRBV7-9; J gene: TRBJ1-6; clone size: few
CDR3 DNA: TGTGCCAGCGGCCGTCGCGCAGGGGGCGGTATAGATACGCAGTATTTT; CDR3 protein: CASGRRAGGGIDTQYF; D gene: TRBD1; V gene: TRBV3-1; J gene: TRBJ2-3; clone size: once
CDR3 DNA: TGTGCCAGCAGCTCTAAAACAGGGAGCAATCAGCCCCAGCATTTT; CDR3 protein: CASSSKTGSNQPQHF; D gene: -; V gene: TRBV28; J gene: TRBJ1-5; clone size: -
CDR3 DNA: TGTGCCAGCAGTGGCATTGAGCGGATAAGCACAGATACGCAGTATTTT; CDR3 protein: CASSGIERISTDTQYF; D gene: -; V gene: TRBV12-3/TRBV12-4; J gene: TRBJ2-3; clone size: -
CDR3 DNA: TGCAGTGCTAGTACTGCTGGGACAGGGGGCCGTGGCTATGGCTACACCTTC; CDR3 protein: CSASTAGTGGRGYGYTF; D gene: TRBD1; V gene: TRBV20-1; J gene: TRBJ1-2; clone size: -
CDR3 DNA: TGTGCCAGCAGCTTAGAAGGGTCTCTTAACTATGGCTACACCTTC; CDR3 protein: CASSLEGSLNYGYTF; D gene: -; V gene: TRBV7-9; J gene: TRBJ1-2; clone size: -
CDR3 DNA: TGTGCCAACATGGACAGCCCGGATGGGACCCAGTACTTC; CDR3 protein: CANMDSPDGTQYF; D gene: -; V gene: TRBV7-9; J gene: TRBJ2-5; clone size: once
CDR3 DNA: TGCAGTGATGTGCGTAGCTCCTACAATGAGCAGTTCTTC; CDR3 protein: CSDVRSSYNEQFF; D gene: -; V gene: TRBV20-1; J gene: TRBJ2-1; clone size: -
CDR3 DNA: TGCGCCAGCAGTACGGGACTAGCGGTCAATGAGCAGTTCTTC; CDR3 protein: CASSTGLAVNEQFF; D gene: TRBD2; V gene: TRBV4-3; J gene: TRBJ2-1; clone size: few
CDR3 DNA: TGTGTTACGAAGGGCAGGGGGCCGTCGGATACGCAGTATTTT; CDR3 protein: CVTKGRGPSDTQYF; D gene: TRBD1; V gene: TRBV12-3/TRBV12-4; J gene: TRBJ2-3; clone size: -
CDR3 DNA: TGTGCCACCAGTGACCGGATGAACTATGGCTACACCTTC; CDR3 protein: CATSDRMNYGYTF; D gene: -; V gene: TRBV24-1; J gene: TRBJ1-2; clone size: -
CDR3 DNA: TGTGCCAGCAGCTTGGCGGGACGGAGTAATGAAAAACTGTTTTTT; CDR3 protein: CASSLAGRSNEKLFF; D gene: -; V gene: TRBV13; J gene: TRBJ1-4; clone size: -
CDR3 DNA: TGTGCTAGTGGTTTGGGGGGCTTGAGTGAGCAGTTCTTC; CDR3 protein: CASGLGGLSEQFF; D gene: -; V gene: TRBV12-5; J gene: TRBJ2-1; clone size: few
CDR3 DNA: TGTGCCAGCAGCTCCGCCGACATTCAGTACTTC; CDR3 protein: CASSSADIQYF; D gene: -; V gene: TRBV7-9; J gene: TRBJ2-4; clone size: -
CDR3 DNA: TGTGCCAGCAGCGACTTAAGCGGGGGGCGATACAATGAGCAGTTCTTC; CDR3 protein: CASSDLSGGRYNEQFF; D gene: TRBD2; V gene: TRBV14; J gene: TRBJ2-1; clone size: few
CDR3 DNA: TGCAGTGCTAGTTTGAGCAAGGACAGGGCCCTTGAAAAACTGTTTTTT; CDR3 protein: CSASLSKDRALEKLFF; D gene: TRBD1; V gene: TRBV20-1; J gene: TRBJ1-4; clone size: -
CDR3 DNA: TGTGCCAGCAGTACCCCCGGGACAATCTATGGCTACACCTTC; CDR3 protein: CASSTPGTIYGYTF; D gene: -; V gene: TRBV6-2/TRBV6-3; J gene: TRBJ1-2; clone size: -
CDR3 DNA: TGCAGTGCTGACCCGCCTTTCGGCGGCGAAGAGACCCAGTACTTC; CDR3 protein: CSADPPFGGEETQYF; D gene: -; V gene: TRBV20-1; J gene: TRBJ2-5; clone size: few
CDR3 DNA: TGTGCCAGCAGCTGGACGGACAATGAGCAGTTCTTC; CDR3 protein: CASSWTDNEQFF; D gene: -; V gene: TRBV2; J gene: TRBJ2-1; clone size: few
CDR3 DNA: TGCAGTGCTAGAACTCCAGGGGGCAAGGAGACCCAGTACTTC; CDR3 protein: CSARTPGGKETQYF; D gene: TRBD1; V gene: TRBV20-1; J gene: TRBJ2-5; clone size: -
CDR3 DNA: TGTGCCAGCAGCGCACACGTCTCTGGCAGTCAGCCCCAGCATTTT; CDR3 protein: CASSAHVSGSQPQHF; D gene: -; V gene: TRBV6-5; J gene: TRBJ1-5; clone size: -
CDR3 DNA: TGCAGTGCTAGAGACTGGCGGTGGAGCAAGGAGACCCAGTACTTC; CDR3 protein: CSARDWRWSKETQYF; D gene: -; V gene: TRBV20-1; J gene: TRBJ2-5; clone size: -
CDR3 DNA: TGTGCCAGCAGCCTAGGGACGGGCGAGCAGTACTTC; CDR3 protein: CASSLGTGEQYF; D gene: -; V gene: TRBV7-9; J gene: TRBJ2-7; clone size: many
CDR3 DNA: TGTGCCAGCAGTTTAAAAGGGTCTAATGAAAAACTGTTTTTT; CDR3 protein: CASSLKGSNEKLFF; D gene: -; V gene: TRBV12-3/TRBV12-4; J gene: TRBJ1-4; clone size: few
CDR3 DNA: TGCGCCAGCAGCCATCTCCTAGCGGGGTCCTACAATGAGCAGTTCTTC; CDR3 protein: CASSHLLAGSYNEQFF; D gene: TRBD2; V gene: TRBV4-3; J gene: TRBJ2-1; clone size: -
CDR3 DNA: TGCGCCAGCAGCCAAGATAGGCCCGGGTTTCCCTATACAGATACGCAGTATTTT; CDR3 protein: CASSQDRPGFPYTDTQYF; D gene: -; V gene: TRBV4-3; J gene: TRBJ2-3; clone size: -
CDR3 DNA: TGTGCCAGCAGTCCCTTGGGGGGGACCCAAGAGACCCAGTACTTC; CDR3 protein: CASSPLGGTQETQYF; D gene: TRBD2; V gene: TRBV28; J gene: TRBJ2-5; clone size: few
CDR3 DNA: TGTGCCAGCAGTACCGACAGGAGTGGTGGCTACACCTTC; CDR3 protein: CASSTDRSGGYTF; D gene: -; V gene: TRBV6-5; J gene: TRBJ1-2; clone size: few
CDR3 DNA: TGCAGTGCTAGAGGGGCTAGTTGGTTCGCAGATACGCAGTATTTT; CDR3 protein: CSARGASWFADTQYF; D gene: -; V gene: TRBV20-1; J gene: TRBJ2-3; clone size: -
CDR3 DNA: TGTGCCAGCAGCTCACTTTCGATGCAGTTCTTC; CDR3 protein: CASSSLSMQFF; D gene: -; V gene: TRBV7-2; J gene: TRBJ2-1; clone size: -
CDR3 DNA: TGTGCCAGCAGCTCGCTGATTCGGGAGCAGTTCTTC; CDR3 protein: CASSSLIREQFF; D gene: -; V gene: TRBV7-2; J gene: TRBJ2-1; clone size: few
CDR3 DNA: TGTGCCAGCGGAAAGACAGGGGACGTCCCCTTCTACGAGCAGTACTTC; CDR3 protein: CASGKTGDVPFYEQYF; D gene: TRBD1; V gene: TRBV28; J gene: TRBJ2-7; clone size: -
CDR3 DNA: TGTGCCAGCAGCGTAGCCGGGACGGATAATGAAAAACTGTTTTTT; CDR3 protein: CASSVAGTDNEKLFF; D gene: -; V gene: TRBV9; J gene: TRBJ1-4; clone size: -
CDR3 DNA: TGTGCCAGCAGCCTACAGCATAACTATGGCTACACCTTC; CDR3 protein: CASSLQHNYGYTF; D gene: -; V gene: TRBV6-1; J gene: TRBJ1-2; clone size: -
CDR3 DNA: TGTGCCAGCAGTTCCCCGGGGACAGGGTCCCACGAGCAGTACTTC; CDR3 protein: CASSSPGTGSHEQYF; D gene: TRBD1; V gene: TRBV27; J gene: TRBJ2-7; clone size: -
CDR3 DNA: TGTGCCAGCAGTTGGGCGGGGGGGTCCAATGAGCAGTTCTTC; CDR3 protein: CASSWAGGSNEQFF; D gene: TRBD2; V gene: TRBV27; J gene: TRBJ2-1; clone size: few
CDR3 DNA: TGTGCCAGCACCTCGACCCGCACAGATACGCAGTATTTT; CDR3 protein: CASTSTRTDTQYF; D gene: -; V gene: TRBV5-5; J gene: TRBJ2-3; clone size: -
CDR3 DNA: TGTGCCAGCAGCACGCGCAGGGGCTCCCACTCTGGGGCCAACGTCCTGACTTTC; CDR3 protein: CASSTRRGSHSGANVLTF; D gene: -; V gene: TRBV7-9; J gene: TRBJ2-6; clone size: -
CDR3 DNA: TGCGCCAGCAGCCGGACGAGGGACTACGCCTACAATGAGCAGTTCTTC; CDR3 protein: CASSRTRDYAYNEQFF; D gene: TRBD2; V gene: TRBV4-1; J gene: TRBJ2-1; clone size: few
CDR3 DNA: TGTGCCAGCAGTGAATTGAGGGCAGCGACCTACGAGCAGTACTTC; CDR3 protein: CASSELRAATYEQYF; D gene: -; V gene: TRBV6-1; J gene: TRBJ2-7; clone size: -
CDR3 DNA: TGTGCCGGCAGCCAAGAATTTGGACTAGCGGGGGACCAAGAGACCCAGTACTTC; CDR3 protein: CAGSQEFGLAGDQETQYF; D gene: TRBD2; V gene: TRBV4-2; J gene: TRBJ2-5; clone size: -
CDR3 DNA: TGTGCCAGCAGCCTGAGACCCGGCGAAAAACTGTTTTTT; CDR3 protein: CASSLRPGEKLFF; D gene: -; V gene: TRBV9; J gene: TRBJ1-4; clone size: -